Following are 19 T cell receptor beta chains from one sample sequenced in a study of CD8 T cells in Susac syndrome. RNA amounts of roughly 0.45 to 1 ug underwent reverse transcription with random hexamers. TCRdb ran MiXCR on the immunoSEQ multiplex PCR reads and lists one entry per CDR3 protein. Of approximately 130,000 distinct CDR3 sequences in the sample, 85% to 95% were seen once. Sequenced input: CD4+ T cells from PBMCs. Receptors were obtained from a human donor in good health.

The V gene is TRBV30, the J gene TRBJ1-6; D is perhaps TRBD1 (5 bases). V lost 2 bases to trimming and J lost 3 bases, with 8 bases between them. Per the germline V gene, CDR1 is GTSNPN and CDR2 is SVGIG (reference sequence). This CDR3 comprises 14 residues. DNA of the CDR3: TGTGCCTGGAGTATACAGGTCTATAATTCACCCCTCCACTTT. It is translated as CAWSIQVYNSPLHF.

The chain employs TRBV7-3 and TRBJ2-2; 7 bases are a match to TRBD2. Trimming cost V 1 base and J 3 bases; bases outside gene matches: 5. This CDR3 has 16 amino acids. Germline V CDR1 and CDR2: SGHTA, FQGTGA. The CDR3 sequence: CASSLMAGVDTGELFF. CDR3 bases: TGTGCCAGCAGCTTAATGGCGGGAGTGGACACCGGGGAGCTGTTTTTT. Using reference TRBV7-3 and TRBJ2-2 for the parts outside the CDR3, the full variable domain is GAGVSQTPSNKVTEKGKYVELRCDPISGHTALYWYRQSLGQGPEFLIYFQGTGAADDSGLPNDRFFAVRPEGSVSTLKIQRTERGDSAVYLCASSLMAGVDTGELFFGEGSRLTVL.

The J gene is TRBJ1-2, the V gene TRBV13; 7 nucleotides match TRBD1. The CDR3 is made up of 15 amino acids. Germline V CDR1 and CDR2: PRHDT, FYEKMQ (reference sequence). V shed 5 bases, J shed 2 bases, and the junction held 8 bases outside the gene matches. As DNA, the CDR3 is TGTGCCAGCAGCAGAACAGGGGCTAGGAACTATGGCTACACCTTC. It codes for CASSRTGARNYGYTF.

CDR3 amino acids: CASSQARIGYTF. In DNA form, the CDR3 reads TGTGCCAGCAGCCAAGCCCGGATCGGCTACACCTTC. The rearrangement links TRBV3-1 to TRBJ1-2; D gene unclear. The CDR3 consists of 12 residues. Germline loops: CDR1 LGHDT, CDR2 YNNKEL (reference sequence). V was shortened by 1 base and J by 8 bases, with 8 bases between the two germline ends.

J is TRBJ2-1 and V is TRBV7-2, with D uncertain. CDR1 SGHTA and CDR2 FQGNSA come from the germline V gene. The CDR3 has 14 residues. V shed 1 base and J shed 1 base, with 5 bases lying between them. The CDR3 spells CASSLVESYNEQFF. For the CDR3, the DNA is TGTGCCAGCAGCTTAGTAGAGTCCTACAATGAGCAGTTCTTC.

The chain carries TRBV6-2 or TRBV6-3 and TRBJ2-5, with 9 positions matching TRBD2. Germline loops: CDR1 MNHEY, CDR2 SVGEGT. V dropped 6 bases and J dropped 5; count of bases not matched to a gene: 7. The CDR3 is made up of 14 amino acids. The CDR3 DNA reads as TGTGCCAGCAGCCATGGACTAGCGCAGGAGACCCAGTACTTC. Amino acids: CASSHGLAQETQYF.

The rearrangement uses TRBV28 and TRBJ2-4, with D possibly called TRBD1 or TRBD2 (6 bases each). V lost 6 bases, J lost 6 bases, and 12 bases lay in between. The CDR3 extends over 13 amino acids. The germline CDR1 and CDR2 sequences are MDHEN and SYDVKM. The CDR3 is CASRSGGGNIQYF. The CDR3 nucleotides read TGTGCCAGCAGGTCAGGAGGGGGAAACATTCAGTACTTC.

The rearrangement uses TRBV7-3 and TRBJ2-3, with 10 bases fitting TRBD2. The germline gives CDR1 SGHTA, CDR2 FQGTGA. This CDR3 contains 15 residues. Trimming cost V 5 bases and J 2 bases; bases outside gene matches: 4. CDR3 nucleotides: TGTGCCAGCAGCCAGACTAGCGGGTACACAGATACGCAGTATTTT. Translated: CASSQTSGYTDTQYF.

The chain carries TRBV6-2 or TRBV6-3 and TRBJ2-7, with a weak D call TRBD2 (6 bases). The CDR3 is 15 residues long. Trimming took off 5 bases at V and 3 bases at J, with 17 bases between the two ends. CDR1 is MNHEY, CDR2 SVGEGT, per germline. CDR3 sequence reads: CASSNPGLDYYEQYF. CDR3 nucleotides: TGTGCCAGCAGTAACCCGGGACTCGACTACTACGAGCAGTACTTC.

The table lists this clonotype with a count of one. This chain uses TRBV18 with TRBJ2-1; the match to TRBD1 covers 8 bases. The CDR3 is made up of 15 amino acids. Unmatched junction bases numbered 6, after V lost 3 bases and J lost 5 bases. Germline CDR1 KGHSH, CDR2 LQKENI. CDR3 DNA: TGTGCCAGCTCACCGACAGGGGTGGTCAACAATGAGCAGTTCTTC. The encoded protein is CASSPTGVVNNEQFF.

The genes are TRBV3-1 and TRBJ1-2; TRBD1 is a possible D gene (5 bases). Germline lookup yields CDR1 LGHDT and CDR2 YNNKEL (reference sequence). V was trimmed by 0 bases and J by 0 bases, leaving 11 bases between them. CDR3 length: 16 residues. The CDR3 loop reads CASSQEGELTNYGYTF. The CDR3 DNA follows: TGTGCCAGCAGCCAAGAGGGGGAACTGACTAACTATGGCTACACCTTC.

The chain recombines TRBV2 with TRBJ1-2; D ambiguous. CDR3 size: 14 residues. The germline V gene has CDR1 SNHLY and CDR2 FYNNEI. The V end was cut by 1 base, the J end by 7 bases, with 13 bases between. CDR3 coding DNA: TGTGCCAGCAGTGAAGAGAAAGCCTTGGGTGGCTACACCTTC. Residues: CASSEEKALGGYTF. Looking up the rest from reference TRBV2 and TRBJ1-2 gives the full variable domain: EPEVTQTPSHQVTQMGQEVILRCVPISNHLYFYWYRQILGQKVEFLVSFYNNEISEKSEIFDDQFSVERPDGSNFTLKIRSTKLEDSAMYFCASSEEKALGGYTFGSGTRLTVV.

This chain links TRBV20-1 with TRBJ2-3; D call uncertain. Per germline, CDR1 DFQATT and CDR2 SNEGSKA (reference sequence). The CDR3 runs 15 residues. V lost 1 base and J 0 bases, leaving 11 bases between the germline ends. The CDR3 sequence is CSARVGASSTDTQYF. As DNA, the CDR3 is TGCAGTGCTAGAGTGGGTGCGTCTAGCACAGATACGCAGTATTTT.

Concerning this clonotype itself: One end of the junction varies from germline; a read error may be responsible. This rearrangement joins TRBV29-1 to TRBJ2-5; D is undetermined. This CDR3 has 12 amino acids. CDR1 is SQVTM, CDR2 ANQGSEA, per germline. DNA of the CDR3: TGCAGCGTTGAAGCCAGGCAAGGGACCCAGTACTTC. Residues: CSVEARQGTQYF.

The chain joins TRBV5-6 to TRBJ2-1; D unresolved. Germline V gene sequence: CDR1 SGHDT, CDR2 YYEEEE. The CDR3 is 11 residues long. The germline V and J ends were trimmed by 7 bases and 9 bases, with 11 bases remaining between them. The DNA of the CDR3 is TGTGCCAGCGGCACCCGCCCTGAGCAGTTCTTC. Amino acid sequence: CASGTRPEQFF.

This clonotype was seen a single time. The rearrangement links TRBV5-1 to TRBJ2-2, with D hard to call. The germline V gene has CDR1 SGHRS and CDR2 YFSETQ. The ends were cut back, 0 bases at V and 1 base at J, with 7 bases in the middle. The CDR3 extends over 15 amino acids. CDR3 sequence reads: CASSLGRWNTGELFF. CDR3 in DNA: TGCGCCAGCAGCTTGGGGCGCTGGAACACCGGGGAGCTGTTTTTT.

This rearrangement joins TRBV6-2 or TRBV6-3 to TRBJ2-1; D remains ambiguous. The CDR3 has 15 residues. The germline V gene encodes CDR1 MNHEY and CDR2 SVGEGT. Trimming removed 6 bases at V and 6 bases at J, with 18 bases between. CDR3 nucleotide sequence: TGTGCCAGCAGCCCACAGTCCCATTTTCTCAATGAGCAGTTCTTC. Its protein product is CASSPQSHFLNEQFF.

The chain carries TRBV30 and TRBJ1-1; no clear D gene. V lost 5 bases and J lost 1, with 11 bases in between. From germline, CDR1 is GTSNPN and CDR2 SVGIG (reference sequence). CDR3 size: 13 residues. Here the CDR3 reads CAWCRVPNTEAFF. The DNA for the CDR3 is TGTGCCTGGTGTCGGGTACCGAACACTGAAGCTTTCTTT. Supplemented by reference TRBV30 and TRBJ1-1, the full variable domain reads SQTIHQWPATLVQPVGSPLSLECTVEGTSNPNLYWYRQAAGRGLQLLFYSVGIGQISSEVPQNLSASRPQDRQFILSSKKLLLSDSGFYLCAWCRVPNTEAFFGQGTRLTVV.

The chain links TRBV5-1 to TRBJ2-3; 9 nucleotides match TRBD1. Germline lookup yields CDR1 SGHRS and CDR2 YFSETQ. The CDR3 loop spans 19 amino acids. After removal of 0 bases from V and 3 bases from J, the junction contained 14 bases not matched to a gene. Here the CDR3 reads CASSLGTGGLTLRTDTQYF. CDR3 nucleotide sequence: TGCGCCAGCAGCTTGGGTACAGGGGGCCTTACGTTGAGGACAGATACGCAGTATTTT. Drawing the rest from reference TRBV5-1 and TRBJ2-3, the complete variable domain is KAGVTQTPRYLIKTRGQQVTLSCSPISGHRSVSWYQQTPGQGLQFLFEYFSETQRNKGNFPGRFSGRQFSNSRSEMNVSTLELGDSALYLCASSLGTGGLTLRTDTQYFGPGTRLTVL.